This T cell receptor (beta chain) was sequenced for a study of T-cell reconstitution after alpha-beta-depleted transplantation in children. The study, taken as a whole, reports: Once a year had passed after transplant, T-cell counts and diversity came mostly from newly produced T cells. Expanded clones from the graft, numbering several hundred, reportedly supplied alpha-beta T cells about two months after transplant.

Germline CDR1 reads ENHRY; CDR2 reads SYGVKD. The trim removed 8 bases at V and 6 bases at J, leaving 14 bases unmatched. The CDR3 has 16 residues. Preparation of the TCRbeta library was carried out with unique molecular identifiers. TCRdb recomputed calls from the PCR reads with MiXCR, one row per CDR3 protein. Of approximately 430,000 distinct CDR3 sequences in the sample, about a sixth were seen once. Notes on this clonotype: Its cognate antigen is unknown.

The V gene is TRBV10-3, the J gene TRBJ2-7, with 12 bases that match TRBD1. The sample in question was PBMCs, mostly from graft donor cells, obtained 360 days after TCRalphabeta/CD19-depleted stem cell transplant. The origin of this receptor is a boy in the first two years of life who had a stem cell transplant for Wiskott-Aldrich syndrome, so the T cells may come from the graft donor. This CDR3 is CAIPYRPGQGAGEQYF. CDR3 nucleotides: TGTGCCATCCCCTACCGACCGGGACAGGGGGCGGGCGAGCAGTACTTC.